This TCR beta chain stems from a study of CD8 T cells in Susac syndrome. Random hexamers were used to reverse transcribe about 0.45 to 1 ug of RNA. TCRdb re-derived calls from the immunoSEQ multiplex PCR reads in MiXCR, one entry per CDR3 protein. The sample carries about 430,000 distinct CDR3 sequences, 75% to 90% recorded once. Germline V gives CDR1 MDHEN, CDR2 SYDVKM. The V and J ends lost 1 base and 2 bases respectively, with 12 bases between them. CDR3 size: 15 residues. The sample was CD8+ T cells from PBMCs. The sequence came from a human donor with multiple sclerosis. The chain carries TRBV28 and TRBJ2-7; the D gene is possibly TRBD2 (5 bases). This chain's CDR3 is CASSLSSGSTYEQYF. The CDR3 coding sequence is TGTGCCAGCAGTTTATCCTCGGGGTCGACCTACGAGCAGTACTTC.